This T cell receptor beta chain was captured in a study of T cells in Graves' hyperthyroidism and ophthalmopathy. RNA transcripts provided the source from which TCR beta CDR3 regions were amplified. Using the HTBI primer set, a first-round RT-PCR was run on the TCR CDR3. Each CDR3 protein is one row after TCRdb ran MiXCR on the multiplex PCR reads. The sample gives around 300,000 distinct CDR3 sequences, roughly 13% of which show up once; 7.9% is in the top ten. This clonotype appeared many times. The germline V gene encodes CDR1 SGHVS and CDR2 FQNEAQ. The CDR3 loop spans 15 amino acids. Losses at the gene ends were 5 bases for V and 2 bases for J; bases not matched to a gene: 8.

The rearrangement links TRBV7-8 to TRBJ2-7; 8 bases are a match to TRBD2. The sample comprised blood. This receptor was identified in a woman aged 40 to 50 with Graves' hyperthyroidism. The CDR3 loop is CASSLVAGTTYEQYF. CDR3 nucleotide sequence: TGTGCCAGCAGCCTGGTAGCGGGAACCACCTACGAGCAGTACTTC.